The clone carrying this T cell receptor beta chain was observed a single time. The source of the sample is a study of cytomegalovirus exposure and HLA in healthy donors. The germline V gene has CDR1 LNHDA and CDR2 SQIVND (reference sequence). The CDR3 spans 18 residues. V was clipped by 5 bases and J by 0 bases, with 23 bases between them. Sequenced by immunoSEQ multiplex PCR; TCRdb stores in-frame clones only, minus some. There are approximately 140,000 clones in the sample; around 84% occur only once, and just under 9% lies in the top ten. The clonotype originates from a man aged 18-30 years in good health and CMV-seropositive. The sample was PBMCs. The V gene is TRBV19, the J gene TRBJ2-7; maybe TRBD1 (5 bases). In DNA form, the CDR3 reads TGTGCCAGTAGTCCGTGGGGCCGTTTGACAATGAGCTCCTACGAGCAGTACTTC. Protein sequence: CASSPWGRLTMSSYEQYF.